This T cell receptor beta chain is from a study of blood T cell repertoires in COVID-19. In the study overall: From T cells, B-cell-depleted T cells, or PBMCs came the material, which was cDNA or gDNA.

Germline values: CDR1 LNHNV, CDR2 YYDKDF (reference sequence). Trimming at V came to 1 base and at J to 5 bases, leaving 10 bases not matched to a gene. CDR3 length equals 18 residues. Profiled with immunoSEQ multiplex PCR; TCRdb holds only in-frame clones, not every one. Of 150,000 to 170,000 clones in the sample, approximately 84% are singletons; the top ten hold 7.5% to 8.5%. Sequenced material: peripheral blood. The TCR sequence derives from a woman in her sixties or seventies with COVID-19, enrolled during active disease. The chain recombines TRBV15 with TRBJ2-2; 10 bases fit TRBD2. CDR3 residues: CATSRGLAGERYTGELFF. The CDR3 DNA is TGTGCCACCAGCAGAGGGCTAGCGGGAGAGAGGTATACCGGGGAGCTGTTTTTT.